The 3 T cell receptor beta chains below all came from one sample that was sequenced in a study of OX40 agonist ivuxolimab in advanced cancers. Only in-frame clones appear in the TCRdb table, and some are missing; sequencing was by immunoSEQ multiplex PCR. The sample has 34,000 or so clones; 81% are singletons. Sequenced material: CD4+ or CD8+ T cells sorted from blood, taken in a trial of the OX40 agonist ivuxolimab. All receptors come from an adult with an advanced solid tumor such as melanoma, head and neck, liver or kidney cancer.

This clone appeared a few times. At one boundary the junction diverges from the germline segment, which might be a read error. V and J are TRBV6-1 and TRBJ1-5; 8 bases are a match to TRBD1. The length of the CDR3 is 15 residues. Germline V CDR1 and CDR2: MNHNS, SASEGT. The chain's CDR3 is CASSARTGFNRPQHF. The CDR3 nucleotides read TGTGCCAGCAGTGCGAGGACAGGGTTCAATCGGCCCCAGCATTTT.

This clone appeared a single time. The rearrangement joins TRBV7-6 to TRBJ1-6; TRBD1 agrees at 9 bases. J lost 9 bases, V lost 3 bases, and 3 bases had no gene match. This CDR3 has 14 amino acids. The germline V gene encodes CDR1 SGHVS and CDR2 FNYEAQ. The CDR3 bases are TGTGCCAGCAGCTTCGGGGACAGGGTTTCACCCCTCCACTTT. Residues: CASSFGDRVSPLHF.

The chain links TRBV7-2 to TRBJ1-1, with D hard to call. The CDR3 consists of 13 residues. V was cut by 6 bases and J by 10 bases, with 18 bases left in between. From germline, CDR1 is SGHTA and CDR2 FQGNSA. CDR3 nucleotides: TGTGCCAGCAGTCGTCAGGTTGGCCTGGGAGCTTTCTTT. It is translated as CASSRQVGLGAFF. The variable domain in full, with the rest retrieved from reference TRBV7-2 and TRBJ1-1, is GAGVSQSPSNKVTEKGKDVELRCDPISGHTALYWYRQSLGQGLEFLIYFQGNSAPDKSGLPSDRFSAERTGGSVSTLTIQRTQQEDSAVYLCASSRQVGLGAFFGQGTRLTVV.